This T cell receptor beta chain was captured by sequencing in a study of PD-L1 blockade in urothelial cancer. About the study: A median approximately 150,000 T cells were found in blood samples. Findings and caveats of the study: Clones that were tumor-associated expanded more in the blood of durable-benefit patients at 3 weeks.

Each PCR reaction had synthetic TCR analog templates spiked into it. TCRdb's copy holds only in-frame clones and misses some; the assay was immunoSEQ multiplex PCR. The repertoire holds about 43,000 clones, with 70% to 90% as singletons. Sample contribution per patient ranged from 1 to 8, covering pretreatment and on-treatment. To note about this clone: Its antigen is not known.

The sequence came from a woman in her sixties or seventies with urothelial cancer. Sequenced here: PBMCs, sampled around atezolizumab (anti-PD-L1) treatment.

The CDR3 is CASSSLGGIKERQYF. The CDR3 nucleotides read TGTGCCAGCAGTTCCTTAGGGGGAATAAAGGAGAGGCAGTACTTC. The chain combines TRBV27 with TRBJ2-7, with D tentatively TRBD1 (6 bases). The CDR3 extends over 15 amino acids. V lost 4 bases and J lost 9, with 22 bases in between. CDR1 MNHEY and CDR2 SMNVEV come from the germline V gene (reference sequence).